These 2 T cell receptor beta chains were all obtained from the same sample, sequenced in a study of vaccination and CD4 T cells after COVID-19. These receptors are not linked to any known antigen. The treatment: roughly 11-day PBMC culture with coronavirus spike peptide pools or control peptides (ViraFEST assay). Cultured CD4+ T cell DNA was sequenced using the Oncomine TCR Beta short-read assay. TCRdb reanalysed the PCR reads using MiXCR and keeps one entry per CDR3 protein. Among around 16,000 distinct CDR3 sequences listed, about 35% were seen once. The sample comprised cultured CD4+ T cells from blood. These receptor sequences come from a human donor with COVID-19.

This clonotype was counted a single time. V gene TRBV4-2 combines with J gene TRBJ2-5; D may match TRBD1 or TRBD2 (5 bases each). This CDR3 is 15 amino acids long. The germline V and J ends were trimmed by 8 bases and 2 bases, with 18 bases remaining between them. Germline V gene lookup returns CDR1 LGHNA and CDR2 YNFKEQ. The CDR3, as DNA: TGTGCCAGCCCACCTTGGGGCGGGTGTCAAGAGACCCAGTACTTC. Translated, it gives CASPPWGGCQETQYF.

This chain links TRBV6-1 with TRBJ2-5; perhaps D is TRBD1 or TRBD2 (6 bases each). Per the germline V gene, CDR1 is MNHNS and CDR2 is SASEGT. V shed 5 bases and J shed 1 base, with 17 bases lying between them. The CDR3 consists of 16 residues. The CDR3, as DNA: TGTGCCAGCAGTCTAGGAGGGGGGCCCGGCCAAGAGACCCAGTACTTC. Translation: CASSLGGGPGQETQYF.